These 16 T cell receptor beta chains were sequenced from one sample in a study of blood T cell repertoires in COVID-19. Assay used: immunoSEQ multiplex PCR; TCRdb lists only in-frame clones, some missing. This sample has tens of thousands of clones, with around 73% found just once. Sequencing input: peripheral blood. The receptors derive from a woman in her sixties or seventies with acute or convalescent COVID-19.

The V gene is TRBV6-6, the J gene TRBJ1-1; 8 nucleotides match TRBD1. Germline CDR1 reads MNHNY; CDR2 reads SVGAGI (reference sequence). J was trimmed by 1 base and V by 6 bases; bases with no gene match: 4. The CDR3 spans 14 residues. CDR3 in DNA: TGTGCCAGCAGGATTGGACAGGGGAACACTGAAGCTTTCTTT. It codes for CASRIGQGNTEAFF.

The chain carries TRBV11-1 and TRBJ1-1; 11 bases line up with TRBD1. CDR1 and CDR2 from the germline V gene are SGHAT and FQDESV (reference sequence). Unmatched junction bases numbered 4, after V lost 0 bases and J lost 1 base. There are 17 residues in the CDR3. The CDR3 sequence is CASSLARDRGKNTEAFF. As DNA, the CDR3 is TGTGCCAGCAGCTTAGCAAGGGACAGGGGGAAGAACACTGAAGCTTTCTTT.

This clone showed up just a few times. This CDR3 is also generated by other DNA sequences in the sample. The chain links TRBV7-3 to TRBJ1-2, with D tentatively TRBD1 (6 bases). Germline CDR1 SGHTA, CDR2 FQGTGA. The CDR3 sequence is 14 residues long. V dropped 5 bases and J dropped 2 bases, with 12 bases sitting between them. The CDR3 here is CASSPGGGNYGYTF. The CDR3 DNA sequence: TGTGCCAGCAGCCCCGGTGGGGGCAACTATGGCTACACCTTC.

The chain is built from TRBV27 and TRBJ2-1; D possibly corresponds to TRBD2 (5 bases). Germline CDR1 and CDR2: MNHEY and SMNVEV (reference sequence). V lost 4 bases and J lost 9, with 22 bases in between. CDR3 size: 16 residues. The CDR3 sequence: CASSCPPGKDCGEQFF. The CDR3 DNA reads TGTGCCAGCAGTTGCCCTCCCGGGAAGGACTGTGGTGAGCAGTTCTTC.

V is TRBV7-9 and J is TRBJ1-3, with TRBD1 matching over 8 bases. J gave up 0 bases and V 1 base, and 8 bases lay outside the gene matches. The CDR3 has 18 amino acids. Germline V gene sequence: CDR1 SEHNR, CDR2 FQNEAQ (reference sequence). The DNA of the CDR3 is TGTGCCAGCAGCTTAGGGCTCCACAGGGGGAGCTCTGGAAACACCATATATTTT. This translates into CASSLGLHRGSSGNTIYF.

This clone is a singleton in its sample. This chain uses TRBV28 with TRBJ2-7, with unresolved D. Looked up from germline, CDR1 is MDHEN and CDR2 is SYDVKM. Trimming shortened V by 2 bases and J by 0 bases, and 11 bases separated the two germline ends. The CDR3 spans 15 residues. CDR3 region: CASSLAGSNSYEQYF. CDR3 nucleotides: TGTGCCAGCAGTTTAGCTGGCAGTAACTCCTACGAGCAGTACTTC.

J is TRBJ2-3 and V is TRBV19; TRBD2 matches 10 bases. Germline CDR1 and CDR2: LNHDA and SQIVND (reference sequence). The V gene end was trimmed by 5 bases and the J gene end by 2 bases; junction bases not matched to a gene: 7. The CDR3 is made up of 16 amino acids. The CDR3 DNA reads TGTGCCAGTAGTTTAAGACTAGCGGGTACCACAGATACGCAGTATTTT. Protein product: CASSLRLAGTTDTQYF.

The gene calls are TRBV12-3 or TRBV12-4 and TRBJ1-2, with TRBD1 matching 8 bases. CDR3 length: 13 amino acids. V lost 6 bases and J lost 4; bases outside the gene matches: 4. The CDR3 bases are TGTGCCAGCAGCCCTACAGGGGGCTATGGCTACACCTTC. Its protein product is CASSPTGGYGYTF.

This clone occurred a few times. The V gene is TRBV7-9, the J gene TRBJ1-2; D unresolved. The V end lost 3 bases, the J end lost 1 base, and 12 bases lay between the germline ends. The CDR3 runs to 15 residues. Germline V lookup: CDR1 SEHNR, CDR2 FQNEAQ (reference sequence). CDR3 DNA sequence: TGTGCCAGCAGCTTTTGGCCTGGCCGTAACTATGGCTACACCTTC. It is translated as CASSFWPGRNYGYTF. Based on the CDR3 plus reference TRBV7-9 and TRBJ1-2, the full variable domain is DTGVSQNPRHKITKRGQNVTFRCDPISEHNRLYWYRQTLGQGPEFLTYFQNEAQLEKSRLLSDRFSAERPKGSFSTLEIQRTEQGDSAMYLCASSFWPGRNYGYTFGSGTRLTVV.

This clone occurred once. The J gene is TRBJ2-7, the V gene TRBV10-3, with D perhaps TRBD2 (5 bases). V shed 8 bases and J shed 7 bases, with 12 bases lying between them. Germline-derived CDR1 and CDR2 are ENHRY and SYGVKD. The CDR3 consists of 11 residues. The CDR3 reads CAIRRSEEQYF. DNA for the CDR3: TGTGCCATCCGGAGGAGTGAAGAGCAGTACTTC.

The rearrangement joins TRBV28 to TRBJ2-7; tentatively, D is TRBD2 (6 bases). CDR1 and CDR2 (germline): MDHEN, SYDVKM. V lost 6 bases and J lost 2, with 14 bases in between. CDR3 length: 14 residues. CDR3 DNA: TGTGCCAGCAGACGAGTGCGGGGAGCCTACGAGCAGTACTTC. It codes for CASRRVRGAYEQYF.

The rearrangement joins TRBV2 to TRBJ1-2; no clear D. The CDR3 loop spans 13 amino acids. V lost 7 bases, J lost 8 bases, and 17 bases lay in between. CDR1 is SNHLY, CDR2 FYNNEI, per germline. The CDR3 nucleotides are TGTGCCAGCACCGTTGGTCGACTGAAAGGCTACACCTTC. This translates into CASTVGRLKGYTF.

The V gene is TRBV6-1, the J gene TRBJ2-1, with 7 bases lining up with TRBD1. Per the germline V gene, CDR1 is MNHNS and CDR2 is SASEGT. With V trimmed by 0 bases and J by 3 bases, 5 bases remained unmatched. CDR3 length equals 16 residues. The CDR3 protein is CASSEAHGTVYNEQFF. CDR3 bases: TGTGCCAGCAGTGAAGCCCATGGGACAGTCTACAATGAGCAGTTCTTC.

This clone was observed once. As DNA, the CDR3 is TGCGCCAGCAGCTTGGAACAGGTGGACACTGAAGCTTTCTTT. Translated: CASSLEQVDTEAFF. The rearrangement uses TRBV5-1 and TRBJ1-1, with D tentatively TRBD1 (5 bases). The germline CDR1 and CDR2 sequences are SGHRS and YFSETQ. This CDR3 region has 14 residues. Trimming removed 0 bases from V and 3 bases from J, with 9 bases in between. Full variable domain (outside the CDR3, taken from reference TRBV5-1 and TRBJ1-1): KAGVTQTPRYLIKTRGQQVTLSCSPISGHRSVSWYQQTPGQGLQFLFEYFSETQRNKGNFPGRFSGRQFSNSRSEMNVSTLELGDSALYLCASSLEQVDTEAFFGQGTRLTVV.

The chain uses TRBV7-9 and TRBJ1-3; D not certain. The ends were cut back, 4 bases at V and 3 bases at J, with 4 bases in the middle. Germline CDR1 and CDR2: SEHNR and FQNEAQ (reference sequence). This CDR3 comprises 12 residues. CDR3 sequence: CASSSIGNTIYF. As DNA, the CDR3 is TGTGCCAGCAGCTCCATTGGAAACACCATATATTTT. Based on the CDR3 plus reference TRBV7-9 and TRBJ1-3, the full variable domain is DTGVSQNPRHKITKRGQNVTFRCDPISEHNRLYWYRQTLGQGPEFLTYFQNEAQLEKSRLLSDRFSAERPKGSFSTLEIQRTEQGDSAMYLCASSSIGNTIYFGEGSWLTVV.

This chain uses TRBV27 with TRBJ1-4; unclear D gene. V was clipped by 2 bases and J by 4 bases, with 11 bases between them. The CDR3 loop spans 15 amino acids. CDR1 MNHEY and CDR2 SMNVEV come from the germline V gene (reference sequence). CDR3 nucleotides: TGTGCCAGCAGTTTAAGGAGGGCTCATAATGAAAAACTGTTTTTT. This sequence encodes CASSLRRAHNEKLFF.